The next 30 T cell receptor beta chains were all read from a single sample in a study of blood T cell repertoires in COVID-19. Data came from immunoSEQ multiplex PCR; TCRdb stores just in-frame clones and leaves some out. The sample contains roughly 280,000 clones, around 90% of which appear only once. Material for sequencing was peripheral blood. Receptors were obtained from a woman aged 45-59 years who had recovered from COVID-19.

CDR3 residues: CASSLADTYNEQFF. The CDR3 nucleotides are TGTGCCAGCAGCTTAGCGGACACTTACAATGAGCAGTTCTTC. The rearrangement links TRBV7-9 to TRBJ2-1, with a weak D call TRBD1 (5 bases). In germline, CDR1 is SEHNR, CDR2 FQNEAQ (reference sequence). Trimming cost V 0 bases and J 4 bases, with 7 bases left between them. The CDR3 has 14 amino acids.

This clone has a single count. The chain joins TRBV5-8 to TRBJ1-2; 8 bases align to TRBD1. CDR3 length: 14 amino acids. Germline V gives CDR1 SGHTS, CDR2 YDEGEE. V lost 3 bases to trimming and J lost 8 bases; unmatched junction nucleotides: 9. The CDR3 region has the DNA TGTGCCAGCAGCTCGACAGGGGTTGGATTCGGCTACACCTTC. Translated: CASSSTGVGFGYTF.

V gene TRBV10-3 combines with J gene TRBJ2-5; 10 bases line up with TRBD1. V was clipped by 8 bases and J by 5 bases; unmatched bases: 11. The CDR3 is 15 amino acids. Germline V gives CDR1 ENHRY, CDR2 SYGVKD. The CDR3 is CAIAGGDRGMETQYF. CDR3 DNA: TGTGCCATCGCCGGGGGGGACAGGGGCATGGAGACCCAGTACTTC.

The chain joins TRBV4-3 to TRBJ1-2; the D gene is possibly TRBD1 (6 bases). V shed 0 bases and J shed 4 bases, with 15 bases lying between them. Per germline, CDR1 LGHNA and CDR2 YSLEER. This CDR3 spans 16 amino acids. The CDR3 sequence: CASSQDPGEILYGYTF. CDR3 sequence (DNA): TGCGCCAGCAGCCAAGATCCAGGGGAGATCCTCTATGGCTACACCTTC.

This sequence joins TRBV28 and TRBJ1-5; D remains unclear. The CDR3 length is 15 residues. Looked up from germline, CDR1 is MDHEN and CDR2 is SYDVKM. The V and J ends lost 4 bases and 4 bases respectively, with 14 bases between them. DNA of the CDR3: TGTGCCAGCAGTTGGATTAACAGACGAAATCAGCCCCAGCATTTT. Translating gives CASSWINRRNQPQHF.

V and J are TRBV19 and TRBJ2-5, with 7 bases aligning to TRBD1. CDR1 and CDR2 from the germline V gene are LNHDA and SQIVND (reference sequence). There are 13 residues in the CDR3. With V trimmed by 1 base and J by 5 bases, 1 base remained unmatched. As DNA, the CDR3 is TGTGCCAGTAGTATAGGCAGGGGGGAGACCCAGTACTTC. Residues: CASSIGRGETQYF.

The chain carries TRBV5-6 and TRBJ2-2, with TRBD1 matching over 9 bases. The V segment lost 2 bases and the J segment 7 bases; nucleotides outside the gene matches: 9. This CDR3 comprises 16 residues. Germline lookup yields CDR1 SGHDT and CDR2 YYEEEE. The CDR3 nucleotides are TGTGCCAGCAGCTTTACAGGGGGCCTAATCCTCGGGGAGCTGTTTTTT. This gives the protein CASSFTGGLILGELFF. The complete variable domain, with remaining parts taken from reference TRBV5-6 and TRBJ2-2, reads DAGVTQSPTHLIKTRGQQVTLRCSPKSGHDTVSWYQQALGQGPQFIFQYYEEEERQRGNFPDRFSGHQFPNYSSELNVNALLLGDSALYLCASSFTGGLILGELFFGEGSRLTVL.

This sequence joins TRBV18 and TRBJ2-2, with a tentative D call TRBD1 (5 bases). The CDR3 is 16 amino acids. Germline loops: CDR1 KGHSH, CDR2 LQKENI. The germline V and J ends were trimmed by 2 bases and 7 bases, with 17 bases remaining between them. This CDR3 reads CASSPISSDRGGELFF. CDR3 nucleotide sequence: TGTGCCAGCTCACCAATCTCCTCAGACAGAGGCGGGGAGCTGTTTTTT. The full variable domain, with the rest looked up from reference TRBV18 and TRBJ2-2, is NAGVMQNPRHLVRRRGQEARLRCSPMKGHSHVYWYRQLPEEGLKFMVYLQKENIIDESGMPKERFSAEFPKEGPSILRIQQVVRGDSAAYFCASSPISSDRGGELFFGEGSRLTVL.

With regard to this clone: In the same sample, other DNA sequences code for this CDR3. The rearrangement links TRBV5-1 to TRBJ1-1; the D is unclear. This CDR3 spans 13 amino acids. CDR1 and CDR2 (germline): SGHRS, YFSETQ. Between the trimmed V and J ends, which lost 0 bases and 2 bases, there was a span of 5 bases. This CDR3 reads CASSLETNTEAFF. For the CDR3, the DNA is TGCGCCAGCAGCTTGGAGACAAACACTGAAGCTTTCTTT.

The chain has TRBV5-4 and TRBJ1-1; TRBD1 agrees at 9 bases. Germline trimming cut 4 bases from V and 7 bases from J; bases unmatched to any gene: 5. Germline CDR1 and CDR2: SGHNT and YYREEE (reference sequence). The length of the CDR3 is 13 residues. CDR3 DNA sequence: TGTGCCAGCAGCCGGACAGGGGACGATGAAGCTTTCTTT. Translated, it gives CASSRTGDDEAFF.

The chain has TRBV2 and TRBJ1-4; no firm D call. Per germline, CDR1 SNHLY and CDR2 FYNNEI. V lost 3 bases, J lost 13 bases, and 12 bases lay in between. This CDR3 region has 12 residues. CDR3 DNA: TGTGCCAGCAGTGACATCAGTGGGCTACTGTTTTTT. Translated, it gives CASSDISGLLFF. The full variable domain, completed using reference TRBV2 and TRBJ1-4, is EPEVTQTPSHQVTQMGQEVILRCVPISNHLYFYWYRQILGQKVEFLVSFYNNEISEKSEIFDDQFSVERPDGSNFTLKIRSTKLEDSAMYFCASSDISGLLFFGSGTQLSVL.

V and J are TRBV4-1 and TRBJ1-1; perhaps TRBD1 as D (6 bases). The germline V gene encodes CDR1 MGHRA and CDR2 YSYEKL. The CDR3 runs to 15 residues. Trimming left V 0 bases short and J 4 bases short, with 12 bases between. CDR3 sequence reads: CASSQDRGRATEAFF. The DNA for the CDR3 is TGCGCCAGCAGCCAAGACAGGGGCAGGGCCACTGAAGCTTTCTTT.

The chain is built from TRBV30 and TRBJ1-5, with D possibly being TRBD1 (6 bases). The CDR3 extends over 16 amino acids. V lost 2 bases to trimming and J lost 6 bases, with 20 bases between them. Germline V lookup: CDR1 GTSNPN, CDR2 SVGIG (reference sequence). The CDR3 nucleotides are TGTGCCTGGAGTCCTCCAGGGTCGCAAGGGGGTCAGCCCCAGCATTTT. It encodes CAWSPPGSQGGQPQHF.

The V gene is TRBV29-1, the J gene TRBJ1-1; D is perhaps TRBD1 (6 bases). V lost 7 bases, J lost 5 bases, and 23 bases lay in between. Germline lookup yields CDR1 SQVTM and CDR2 ANQGSEA. The CDR3 loop spans 15 amino acids. CDR3 sequence: CSGEYRVGGHTEAFF. CDR3 DNA: TGCAGCGGCGAATACAGGGTCGGTGGTCATACTGAAGCTTTCTTT.

The chain combines TRBV7-2 with TRBJ1-5; 9 nucleotides line up with TRBD1. Germline loops: CDR1 SGHTA, CDR2 FQGNSA. This CDR3 region has 15 residues. J lost 0 bases, V lost 4 bases, and 1 base had no gene match. The CDR3 here is CASSWDRDSNQPQHF. DNA for the CDR3: TGTGCCAGCAGCTGGGACAGGGATAGCAATCAGCCCCAGCATTTT.

V and J are TRBV7-9 and TRBJ1-1, with a weak D call TRBD1 (6 bases). The CDR3 extends over 14 amino acids. Trimming removed 5 bases from V and 8 bases from J, with 18 bases in between. Germline assignment: CDR1 SEHNR and CDR2 FQNEAQ (reference sequence). CDR3 nucleotide sequence: TGTGCCAGCAGCGCCAGACTGACAGGAAGAGAAGCTTTCTTT. Its translation is CASSARLTGREAFF. Looking up the rest from reference TRBV7-9 and TRBJ1-1 gives the full variable domain: DTGVSQNPRHKITKRGQNVTFRCDPISEHNRLYWYRQTLGQGPEFLTYFQNEAQLEKSRLLSDRFSAERPKGSFSTLEIQRTEQGDSAMYLCASSARLTGREAFFGQGTRLTVV.

The chain links TRBV19 to TRBJ2-4; 11 bases are a match to TRBD1. After removal of 6 bases from V and 2 bases from J, the junction contained 6 bases not matched to a gene. The CDR3 has 16 residues. Looked up from germline, CDR1 is LNHDA and CDR2 is SQIVND (reference sequence). CDR3 sequence reads: CASRGGQGVPKNIQYF. As DNA, the CDR3 is TGTGCCAGTAGGGGGGGACAGGGGGTACCCAAAAACATTCAGTACTTC.

The rearrangement links TRBV7-2 to TRBJ2-7; 10 bases fit TRBD2. The CDR3 spans 15 residues. Germline CDR1 SGHTA, CDR2 FQGNSA. V trimming: 6 bases; J trimming: 2 bases; junction bases outside the gene matches: 7. The CDR3 DNA follows: TGTGCCAGCAGTTCCGGGACTAGCGCAACCTACGAGCAGTACTTC. Protein product: CASSSGTSATYEQYF. Complete variable domain (other parts from reference TRBV7-2 and TRBJ2-7): GAGVSQSPSNKVTEKGKDVELRCDPISGHTALYWYRQSLGQGLEFLIYFQGNSAPDKSGLPSDRFSAERTGGSVSTLTIQRTQQEDSAVYLCASSSGTSATYEQYFGPGTRLTVT.

The J gene is TRBJ2-7, the V gene TRBV24-1; possible D gene TRBD1, 6 bases. The CDR3 runs to 13 residues. CDR1 KGHDR and CDR2 SFDVKD come from the germline V gene. Trimming took 5 bases from V and 4 from J, leaving 11 bases between them. Written as DNA, the CDR3 is TGTGCCACCAGTGCCGGGACATTTTACGAGCAGTACTTC. The encoded protein is CATSAGTFYEQYF.

The chain has TRBV5-1 and TRBJ2-7, with TRBD2 matching over 12 bases. CDR1 and CDR2 (germline): SGHRS, YFSETQ. This CDR3 has 17 residues. Germline trimming cut 3 bases from V and 4 bases from J; bases unmatched to any gene: 11. CDR3 nucleotides: TGCGCCAGCAGCTACGCCCCTAGCGGGGGGGCCTCGTACGAGCAGTACTTC. Protein product: CASSYAPSGGASYEQYF.

This chain joins TRBV6-5 and TRBJ1-1; tentatively, D is TRBD1 (5 bases). The germline CDR1 and CDR2 sequences are MNHEY and SVGAGI. CDR3 length: 15 amino acids. V dropped 2 bases and J dropped 4 bases, with 14 bases sitting between them. The CDR3 sequence is CASSYRRGGFTEAFF. CDR3 DNA: TGTGCCAGCAGTTACCGCCGTGGGGGGTTCACTGAAGCTTTCTTT.

The rearrangement joins TRBV28 to TRBJ2-7; no clear D gene. V lost 7 bases, J lost 0 bases, and 16 bases lay in between. The germline V gene encodes CDR1 MDHEN and CDR2 SYDVKM. The CDR3 has 15 residues. CDR3 coding DNA: TGTGCCAGCAACCCGACTCTCCGAAGCTCCTACGAGCAGTACTTC. It is translated as CASNPTLRSSYEQYF. Together with reference TRBV28 and TRBJ2-7, the CDR3 gives the full variable domain: DVKVTQSSRYLVKRTGEKVFLECVQDMDHENMFWYRQDPGLGLRLIYFSYDVKMKEKGDIPEGYSVSREKKERFSLILESASTNQTSMYLCASNPTLRSSYEQYFGPGTRLTVT.

The rearrangement uses TRBV4-1 and TRBJ1-1; 8 positions agree with TRBD1. Germline assignment: CDR1 MGHRA and CDR2 YSYEKL. With V trimmed by 1 base and J by 5 bases, 6 bases remained unmatched. CDR3 length: 15 residues. The CDR3 nucleotides are TGCGCCAGCAGCCAAGCCGGACAGGGTTCAACTGAAGCTTTCTTT. Translation gives CASSQAGQGSTEAFF.

V is TRBV15 and J is TRBJ2-3, with no clear D. This CDR3 has 12 residues. V lost 3 bases and J 4 bases, leaving 5 bases between the germline ends. CDR1 LNHNV and CDR2 YYDKDF come from the germline V gene (reference sequence). The CDR3 loop is CATSRAPDTQYF. DNA of the CDR3: TGTGCCACCAGCAGGGCCCCAGATACGCAGTATTTT.

The chain links TRBV7-8 to TRBJ2-7; D not resolved. Germline CDR1 and CDR2: SGHVS and FQNEAQ. Trimming took off 6 bases at V and 4 bases at J, with 16 bases between the two ends. CDR3 length: 14 amino acids. CDR3 region: CASSTPLVKYEQYF. The DNA for the CDR3 is TGTGCCAGCAGTACACCCCTTGTTAAATACGAGCAGTACTTC.

The V and J genes are TRBV2 and TRBJ2-5; TRBD2 is a possible D gene (5 bases). The CDR3 sequence is 14 residues long. Germline V lookup: CDR1 SNHLY, CDR2 FYNNEI. Trimming pared 4 bases from V and 6 bases from J, leaving 15 bases between. CDR3 protein: CASSGETSSQTQYF. In DNA, the CDR3 is TGTGCCAGCAGTGGCGAAACTAGTTCACAGACCCAGTACTTC.

This clone was seen a handful of times. DNA for the CDR3: TGCGCCAGCAGCTTGGGACAGATTGGAAACACCATATATTTT. Residues: CASSLGQIGNTIYF. The J gene is TRBJ1-3, the V gene TRBV5-1; perhaps TRBD1 as D (5 bases). Trimming stripped 0 bases from V and 3 bases from J, with 7 bases between. CDR1 is SGHRS and CDR2 is YFSETQ in the germline V gene. CDR3 length: 14 amino acids. Full variable domain (outside the CDR3, taken from reference TRBV5-1 and TRBJ1-3): KAGVTQTPRYLIKTRGQQVTLSCSPISGHRSVSWYQQTPGQGLQFLFEYFSETQRNKGNFPGRFSGRQFSNSRSEMNVSTLELGDSALYLCASSLGQIGNTIYFGEGSWLTVV.

The J gene is TRBJ1-1, the V gene TRBV20-1, with TRBD1 matching over 7 bases. The CDR3 consists of 12 residues. CDR1 and CDR2 from the germline V gene are DFQATT and SNEGSKA (reference sequence). J was trimmed by 11 bases and V by 3 bases; bases with no gene match: 9. CDR3 nucleotide sequence: TGCAGTGCTAGTGAGACAGACAGGGTTGCTTTCTTT. Its protein is CSASETDRVAFF.

In this sample, this clone turned up once. The chain is built from TRBV5-1 and TRBJ1-4; 9 bases line up with TRBD1. The CDR3 loop spans 14 amino acids. Germline CDR1 SGHRS, CDR2 YFSETQ. The V and J ends lost 1 base and 7 bases, in that order; junction bases with no gene match: 2. The CDR3 reads CASSLTGGSEKLFF. The CDR3 DNA reads as TGCGCCAGCAGCTTGACAGGGGGCAGTGAAAAACTGTTTTTT.

The count of this clone is one. CDR3 sequence reads: CASSATTSGGGTQYF. CDR3 nucleotides: TGTGCCAGCAGCGCCACAACTAGCGGTGGGGGTACCCAGTACTTC. V gene TRBV9 combines with J gene TRBJ2-5, with 8 nucleotides matching TRBD2. Germline V CDR1 and CDR2: SGDLS, YYNGEE. The CDR3 covers 15 residues. Trimming cost V 3 bases and J 8 bases; bases outside gene matches: 12.